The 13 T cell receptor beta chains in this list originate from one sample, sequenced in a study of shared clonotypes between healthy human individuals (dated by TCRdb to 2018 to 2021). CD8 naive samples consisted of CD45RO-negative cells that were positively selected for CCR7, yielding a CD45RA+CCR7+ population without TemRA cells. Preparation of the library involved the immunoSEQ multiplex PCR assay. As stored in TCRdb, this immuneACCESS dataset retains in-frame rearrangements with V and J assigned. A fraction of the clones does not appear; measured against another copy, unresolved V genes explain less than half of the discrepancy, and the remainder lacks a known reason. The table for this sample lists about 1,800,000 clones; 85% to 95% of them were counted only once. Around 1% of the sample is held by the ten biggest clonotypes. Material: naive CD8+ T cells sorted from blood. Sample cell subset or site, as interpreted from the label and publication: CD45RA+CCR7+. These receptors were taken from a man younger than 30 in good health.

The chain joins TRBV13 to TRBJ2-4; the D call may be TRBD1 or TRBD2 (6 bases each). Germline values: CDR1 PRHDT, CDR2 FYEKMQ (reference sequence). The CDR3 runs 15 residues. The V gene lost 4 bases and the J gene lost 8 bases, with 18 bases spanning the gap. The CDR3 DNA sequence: TGTGCCAGCAGCTCCCCGGGGGCGCTTGGGGACATTCAGTACTTC. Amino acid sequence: CASSSPGALGDIQYF. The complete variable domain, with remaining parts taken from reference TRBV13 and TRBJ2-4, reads AAGVIQSPRHLIKEKRETATLKCYPIPRHDTVYWYQQGPGQDPQFLISFYEKMQSDKGSIPDRFSAQQFSDYHSELNMSSLELGDSALYFCASSSPGALGDIQYFGAGTRLSVL.

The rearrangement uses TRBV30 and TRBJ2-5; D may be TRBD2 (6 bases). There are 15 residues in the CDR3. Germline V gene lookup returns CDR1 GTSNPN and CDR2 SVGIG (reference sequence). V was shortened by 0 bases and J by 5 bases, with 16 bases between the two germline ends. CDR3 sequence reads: CAWSVLGGRGETQYF. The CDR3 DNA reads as TGTGCCTGGAGTGTATTGGGGGGTCGGGGGGAGACCCAGTACTTC. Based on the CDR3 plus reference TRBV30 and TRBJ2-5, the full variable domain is SQTIHQWPATLVQPVGSPLSLECTVEGTSNPNLYWYRQAAGRGLQLLFYSVGIGQISSEVPQNLSASRPQDRQFILSSKKLLLSDSGFYLCAWSVLGGRGETQYFGPGTRLLVL.

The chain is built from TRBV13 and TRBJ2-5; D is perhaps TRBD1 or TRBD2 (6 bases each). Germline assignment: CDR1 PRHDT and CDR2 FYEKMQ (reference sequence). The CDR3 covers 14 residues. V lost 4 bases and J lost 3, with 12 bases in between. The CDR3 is CASSSSGEEETQYF. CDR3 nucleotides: TGTGCCAGCAGCTCGTCAGGGGAGGAAGAGACCCAGTACTTC.

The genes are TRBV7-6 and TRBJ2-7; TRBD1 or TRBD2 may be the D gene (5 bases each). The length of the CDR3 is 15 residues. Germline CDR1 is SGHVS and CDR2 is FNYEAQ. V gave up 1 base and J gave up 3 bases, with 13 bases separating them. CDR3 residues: CASSLEVGRFYEQYF. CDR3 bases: TGTGCCAGCAGCTTAGAAGTGGGACGTTTCTACGAGCAGTACTTC.

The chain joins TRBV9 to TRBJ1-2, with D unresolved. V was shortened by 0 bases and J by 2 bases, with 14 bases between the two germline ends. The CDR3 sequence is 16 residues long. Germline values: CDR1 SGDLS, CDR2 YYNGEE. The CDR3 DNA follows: TGTGCCAGCAGCGTAGAACCAGCAGTACTGAACTATGGCTACACCTTC. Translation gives CASSVEPAVLNYGYTF.

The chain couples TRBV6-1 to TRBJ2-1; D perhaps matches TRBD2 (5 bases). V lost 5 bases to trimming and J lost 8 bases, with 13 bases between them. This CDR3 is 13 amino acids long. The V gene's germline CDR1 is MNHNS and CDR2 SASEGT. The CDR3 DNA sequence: TGTGCCAGCAGTATGCTAGCTATCGATGAGCAGTTCTTC. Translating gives CASSMLAIDEQFF.

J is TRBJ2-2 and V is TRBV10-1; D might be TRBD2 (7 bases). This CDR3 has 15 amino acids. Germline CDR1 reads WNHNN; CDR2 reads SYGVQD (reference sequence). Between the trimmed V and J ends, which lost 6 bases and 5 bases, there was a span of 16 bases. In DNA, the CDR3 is TGCGCCAGCAGCCCCGGGGGGCTGGGGACCGGGGAGCTGTTTTTT. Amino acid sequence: CASSPGGLGTGELFF.

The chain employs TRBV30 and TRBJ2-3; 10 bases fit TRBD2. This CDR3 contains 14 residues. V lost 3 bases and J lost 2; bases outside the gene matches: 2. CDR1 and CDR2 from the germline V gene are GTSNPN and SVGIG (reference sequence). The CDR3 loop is CAWRLAGATDTQYF. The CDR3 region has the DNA TGTGCCTGGAGGCTAGCGGGAGCCACAGATACGCAGTATTTT. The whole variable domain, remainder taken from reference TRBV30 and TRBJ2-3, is SQTIHQWPATLVQPVGSPLSLECTVEGTSNPNLYWYRQAAGRGLQLLFYSVGIGQISSEVPQNLSASRPQDRQFILSSKKLLLSDSGFYLCAWRLAGATDTQYFGPGTRLTVL.

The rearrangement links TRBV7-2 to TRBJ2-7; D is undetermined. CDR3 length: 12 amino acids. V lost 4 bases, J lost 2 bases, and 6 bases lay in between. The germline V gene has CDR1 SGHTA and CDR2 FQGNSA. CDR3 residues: CASSSAPYEQYF. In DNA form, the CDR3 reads TGTGCCAGCAGCTCCGCCCCCTACGAGCAGTACTTC.

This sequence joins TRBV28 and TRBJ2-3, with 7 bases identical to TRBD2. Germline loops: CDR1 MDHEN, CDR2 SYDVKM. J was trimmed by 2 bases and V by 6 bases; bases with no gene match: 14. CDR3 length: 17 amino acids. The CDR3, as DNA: TGTGCCAGCAGCACTGGAGGGGAGCGGGGTCCCACAGATACGCAGTATTTT. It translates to CASSTGGERGPTDTQYF. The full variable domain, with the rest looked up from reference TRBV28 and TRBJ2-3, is DVKVTQSSRYLVKRTGEKVFLECVQDMDHENMFWYRQDPGLGLRLIYFSYDVKMKEKGDIPEGYSVSREKKERFSLILESASTNQTSMYLCASSTGGERGPTDTQYFGPGTRLTVL.

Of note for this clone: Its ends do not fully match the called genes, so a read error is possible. The CDR3 loop reads CASTLGLSTGELFF. The DNA for the CDR3 is TGTGCCAGCACCTTGGGCCTGAGTACCGGGGAGCTGTTTTTT. The chain joins TRBV5-6 to TRBJ2-2; no definite D call. The CDR3 has 14 residues. Per germline, CDR1 SGHDT and CDR2 YYEEEE.

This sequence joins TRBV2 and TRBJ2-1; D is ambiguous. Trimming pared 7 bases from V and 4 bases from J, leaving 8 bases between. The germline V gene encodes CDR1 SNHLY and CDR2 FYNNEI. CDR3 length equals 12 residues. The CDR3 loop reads CASIYEYNEQFF. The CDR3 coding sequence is TGTGCCAGCATCTACGAGTACAATGAGCAGTTCTTC.

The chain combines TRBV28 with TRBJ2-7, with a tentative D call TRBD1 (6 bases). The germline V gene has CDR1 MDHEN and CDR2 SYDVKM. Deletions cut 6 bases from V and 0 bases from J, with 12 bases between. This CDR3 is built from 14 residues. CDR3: CASSHRDTSYEQYF. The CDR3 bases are TGTGCCAGCAGCCATCGGGACACCTCCTACGAGCAGTACTTC.